A selection of T cell receptor beta chains follows, all from one sample in a study of blood T cells in healthy people across ages. TCRdb reanalysed the 5' RACE reads using MiXCR and keeps one entry per CDR3 protein. The top ten hold about 16% of the sample, which has hundreds of thousands of distinct CDR3 sequences, about a third seen once. The sequenced sample was blood. The source is a woman of 80 years or more in good health. Both conserved end residues are part of each CDR3. A D gene is named only where the DNA matches it firmly. Expanded clones are given a class, and other clones once, few, many or no size at all.

D,J,size,V,DNA,CDR3
.,TRBJ2-3,.,TRBV27,TGTGCCAGCAGTCCCCCTTCCCCTTTTACGCAGTATTTT,CASSPPSPFTQYF
.,TRBJ2-1,many,TRBV28,TGTGCCAGCTCAGATGGCGAAAGCCGTGAGCAGTTCTTC,CASSDGESREQFF
.,TRBJ2-3,.,TRBV20-1,TGCAGTGCTAGAGTGGGGGCCCCAGATACGCAGTATTTT,CSARVGAPDTQYF
.,TRBJ1-4,.,TRBV7-2,TGTGCCAGCAGCTCGGGGTTTGTCCGGGGCCGGGCTAATGAAAAACTGTTTTTT,CASSSGFVRGRANEKLFF
TRBD2,TRBJ2-7,.,TRBV19,TGTGCCGGTAGTATTAGTAGCGGGGGCTACGAGCAGTACTTC,CAGSISSGGYEQYF
.,TRBJ1-2,many,TRBV6-4,TGTGCCAGCAGTGACGGGACGAACTATGGCTACACCTTC,CASSDGTNYGYTF
TRBD2,TRBJ2-4,.,TRBV7-3,TGTGCCAGCAGCTCTAGCGGGGGGGGAAACATTCAGTACTTC,CASSSSGGGNIQYF
TRBD1,TRBJ2-5,few,TRBV20-1,TGCAGTGCTAGAAGAGACAGGGCTCAGGAGACCCAGTACTTC,CSARRDRAQETQYF
.,TRBJ1-4,.,TRBV14,TGTGCCAGCAGCCAAGTTGAGGGAAAACTGTTTTTT,CASSQVEGKLFF
.,TRBJ1-1,.,TRBV5-1,TGCGCCAGCAGCGCTACCGGGACCGGCACTGAAGCTTTCTTT,CASSATGTGTEAFF
.,TRBJ1-1,.,TRBV7-9,TGTGCCTGGAGTGTAGAAGGGAGTAACACTGAAGCTTTCTTT,CAWSVEGSNTEAFF
.,TRBJ2-1,.,TRBV20-1,TGCAGTGCTAGAGATCCGGGGAGAGGGAAAAATGAGCAGTTCTTC,CSARDPGRGKNEQFF
TRBD1,TRBJ2-5,.,TRBV5-1,TGCGCCAGCAGCTTCCCCATCCGGGACAGGGGACTCCAAGAGACCCAGTACTTC,CASSFPIRDRGLQETQYF
.,TRBJ2-1,.,TRBV4-2,TGTGCCAGCAGCCTATACCTAGTCCGGGACTCGACCGTTAATAATGAGCAGTTCTTC,CASSLYLVRDSTVNNEQFF
TRBD2,TRBJ2-3,many,TRBV5-5,TGTGCCAGCAGCTTGATCGGGGGGGGCTCAGATACGCAGTATTTT,CASSLIGGGSDTQYF
.,TRBJ2-7,few,TRBV12-3/TRBV12-4,TGTGCCAGCAGTTTTGCCCCTCCCGAGCAGTACTTC,CASSFAPPEQYF
TRBD1,TRBJ2-7,few,TRBV11-3,TGTGCCAGCAGCTTCGAGGCAGGGGGCCTTGGCGAGCAGTACTTC,CASSFEAGGLGEQYF
TRBD2,TRBJ2-3,many,TRBV11-3,TGTGCCAGCAGAGCGGGGATGAGCACAGATACGCAGTATTTT,CASRAGMSTDTQYF
.,TRBJ1-4,many,TRBV6-5,TGTGCCACGATGGGTTCTAGGGTGACAACTAATGAAAAACTGTTTTTT,CATMGSRVTTNEKLFF
TRBD1,TRBJ2-5,many,TRBV6-5,TGTGCCAGCAGTCACTTATCCGGGACAGGGGAAGAGACCCAGTACTTC,CASSHLSGTGEETQYF
.,TRBJ2-5,many,TRBV2,TGTGCCAGTGGACCGGGGCTTGGGCAACAAGAGACCCAGTACTTC,CASGPGLGQQETQYF
.,TRBJ1-2,many,TRBV30,TGTGTCATGGCCCATGGGGGCCCAAGGGGCTACACCTTC,CVMAHGGPRGYTF
.,TRBJ2-7,.,TRBV29-1,TGCAGCGTTGGGGACGGAAGGGTCGTTGACGAGCAGTACTTC,CSVGDGRVVDEQYF
.,TRBJ2-3,many,TRBV4-1,TGCGCCAGCAGCCAAGATTACCGGGGAGGAGATACGCAGTATTTT,CASSQDYRGGDTQYF
TRBD1,TRBJ1-1,.,TRBV20-1,TGCAGTGCTAGAGGCCTGAGGGGGACAGCGAACACTGAAGCTTTCTTT,CSARGLRGTANTEAFF
.,TRBJ1-2,many,TRBV30,TGTGCCGCGCGGGGGGCTGGTGGCTACACCTTC,CAARGAGGYTF
TRBD1,TRBJ1-2,many,TRBV7-9,TGTGCCAGCAGCCCCGGGAGGGGGCGGGATGGCTACACCTTC,CASSPGRGRDGYTF
.,TRBJ2-5,many,TRBV4-3,TGCGCCAGCAGCGAGTCCTTGTCTGAGACCCAGTACTTC,CASSESLSETQYF
.,TRBJ1-6,many,TRBV15,TGTGCCACCAGCAGGGGACCAGGGGATTATTCACCCCTCCACTTT,CATSRGPGDYSPLHF
.,TRBJ2-7,many,TRBV7-3,TGTGCCAGCAGCCGAGAACTTTGTGCAGTCCAACCCTACGAGCAGTACTTC,CASSRELCAVQPYEQYF
TRBD1,TRBJ1-5,once,TRBV20-1,TGCAGTGCTAGTTTCACAGGGGGCATTCAGCCCCAGCATTTT,CSASFTGGIQPQHF
.,TRBJ2-3,many,TRBV2,TGTGCCAGCAGTGAGGGGATGGCGAGCACAGATACGCAGTATTTT,CASSEGMASTDTQYF
.,TRBJ1-5,few,TRBV6-5,TGTGCCAGCAGTAAAACGACAGGCCTCAATCAGCCCCAGCATTTT,CASSKTTGLNQPQHF
.,TRBJ1-6,few,TRBV4-3,TGCGCCAGCAGCCAAGATCAGCGTTCACCCCTCCACTTT,CASSQDQRSPLHF
.,TRBJ2-1,.,TRBV14,TGTGCCAGCAGCCAAGTGGACCCGAAAATAAGATACAATGAGCAGTTCTTC,CASSQVDPKIRYNEQFF
.,TRBJ1-3,.,TRBV7-2,TGTGCCAGCAGCTTAGAAGCCAGCTCTGGAAACACCATATATTTT,CASSLEASSGNTIYF
TRBD2,TRBJ2-7,.,TRBV12-5,TGTGCTAGTGCTCTCGTACTAGCGGGCCTACGTCCCTACGAGCAGTACTTC,CASALVLAGLRPYEQYF
.,TRBJ2-3,many,TRBV7-2,TGTGCCAGCAGCTTAACGGCGACGCAGTATTTT,CASSLTATQYF
.,TRBJ1-2,.,TRBV7-9,TGTGCCAGCAGCTTAGGTGGGCAGCCTGGCTATGGCTACACCTTC,CASSLGGQPGYGYTF
TRBD1,TRBJ2-4,many,TRBV27,TGTGCCAGGGACAGGGGATGTGTCAAAAACATTCAGTACTTC,CARDRGCVKNIQYF
TRBD2,TRBJ2-7,.,TRBV3-1,TGTGCCAGCAGCCGAGGACTAGCGGGGCCGCGGGAGGAGCAGTACTTC,CASSRGLAGPREEQYF
.,TRBJ2-1,many,TRBV20-1,TGCAGTGCTAGAGGGGTCAACAATGAGCAGTTCTTC,CSARGVNNEQFF
.,TRBJ1-4,many,TRBV4-2,TGTGCCAGCAGCCAGGGGGGGACTGCTGCAACTAATGAAAAACTGTTTTTT,CASSQGGTAATNEKLFF
TRBD1,TRBJ2-4,.,TRBV3-1,TGTGCCAGCAGCCGGACAGGGGAAAACATTCAGTACTTC,CASSRTGENIQYF
.,TRBJ2-3,few,TRBV15,TGTGCCACCAGCAGAGATGGGGGGACAGCCACAGATACGCAGTATTTT,CATSRDGGTATDTQYF
TRBD2,TRBJ2-3,many,TRBV28,TGTGCCAGCAGCGGGACTAGCGTGTCAGATACGCAGTATTTT,CASSGTSVSDTQYF
.,TRBJ1-1,.,TRBV4-1,TGCGCCAGCAGCCCATACGTCGGGAGCCCCTCGGAAGGAGCTTTCTTT,CASSPYVGSPSEGAFF
.,TRBJ1-5,.,TRBV6-1,TGTGCCAGCAGTGGTCCGGATTGGAGAAGGTACTATAGCAATCAGCCCCAGCATTTT,CASSGPDWRRYYSNQPQHF
.,TRBJ1-1,.,TRBV2,TGTGCCAGTGAGAACCGGGAGCCGAACACTGAAGCTTTCTTT,CASENREPNTEAFF
TRBD1,TRBJ1-2,few,TRBV6-1,TGTGCCGGCAAACCGGGACAGGGGGCATTTATTTACCCCTTCTATGGCTACACCTTC,CAGKPGQGAFIYPFYGYTF
TRBD2,TRBJ2-7,many,TRBV20-1,TGCAGTGCTGCTCCGGGACTAGACTACGAGCAGTACTTC,CSAAPGLDYEQYF
.,TRBJ2-3,few,TRBV2,TGTGCCAGCAGTGGAGCAGGGGCTATGCTTGATACGCAGTATTTT,CASSGAGAMLDTQYF
.,TRBJ2-7,many,TRBV5-1,TGCGCCAGCAGCGGTAAAGCTTTGGACAGAAGGTCCTACGAGCAGTACTTC,CASSGKALDRRSYEQYF
.,TRBJ1-2,.,TRBV7-8,TGTGCCAGCAGCTCATCTCCAGACAGCCATGGCTACACCTTC,CASSSSPDSHGYTF
TRBD1,TRBJ2-6,few,TRBV6-5,TGTGCCAGCAGTTACACCAGGCGGACAGGCTCTGGGGCCAACGTCCGGACTTTC,CASSYTRRTGSGANVRTF
.,TRBJ1-1,.,TRBV18,TGTGCCAGCTCACCATTAAGGGCGCTGAACACTGAAGCTTTCTTT,CASSPLRALNTEAFF
.,TRBJ1-1,.,TRBV3-1,TGTGCCAGCAGCCAGGGGACGACAGGACCGAACACTGAAGCTTTCTTT,CASSQGTTGPNTEAFF